Included here is one T cell receptor beta chain sequence, with context. Its antigen remains unknown. This specimen belongs to a study of cytomegalovirus exposure and HLA in healthy donors. The PCR used 60 Vbeta and 13 Jbeta primers. Sequencing used immunoSEQ multiplex PCR; TCRdb keeps in-frame clones, though not all of them. Among around 130,000 clones listed, about three quarters were seen once. Trimming cost V 2 bases and J 0 bases; bases outside gene matches: 4. CDR1 is SGHRS and CDR2 is YFSETQ in the germline V gene. The CDR3 is 15 residues long. Study-level points and caveats: Exclusion applied to some V segments, including TRBV6-2 and TRBV6-3, as they were indistinguishable. Through in vitro validation, three CMV-associated chains were shown to be specific for CMV antigens.

The receptor was derived from a woman aged 18-29 years in good health and CMV-seronegative. The chain couples TRBV5-1 to TRBJ1-2; 7 bases agree with TRBD1. Material: PBMCs. The CDR3 DNA follows: TGCGCCAGCAGCTTCCGGGACAGAGCTAACTATGGCTACACCTTC. It is translated as CASSFRDRANYGYTF. The complete variable domain, with remaining parts taken from reference TRBV5-1 and TRBJ1-2, reads KAGVTQTPRYLIKTRGQQVTLSCSPISGHRSVSWYQQTPGQGLQFLFEYFSETQRNKGNFPGRFSGRQFSNSRSEMNVSTLELGDSALYLCASSFRDRANYGYTFGSGTRLTVV.